A single sample is the source of the 23 T cell receptor beta chains below, sequenced in a study of blood T cell repertoires in COVID-19. Assay: immunoSEQ multiplex PCR; the TCRdb copy retains only in-frame clones and omits some. The table lists 200,000 to 250,000 clones, just under 85% of them singletons. Sample: PBMCs or T cells enriched from blood (not recorded which). These receptors were obtained from a woman aged 40-49 years with acute COVID-19.

The V call is TRBV27, the J call TRBJ2-5; 13 positions agree with TRBD2. This CDR3 contains 15 residues. Germline V gene lookup returns CDR1 MNHEY and CDR2 SMNVEV (reference sequence). Trimming took 6 bases from V and 5 from J; bases not matched to a gene: 6. The CDR3 DNA reads as TGTGCCAGCAGGCCACTAGCGGGAGGGTGGGAGACCCAGTACTTC. This gives the protein CASRPLAGGWETQYF.

This clone appeared a few times. This rearrangement joins TRBV5-5 to TRBJ2-7, with a weak D call TRBD1 (6 bases). The CDR3 loop spans 13 amino acids. The germline V gene encodes CDR1 SGHKS and CDR2 YYEKEE (reference sequence). Trimming stripped 4 bases from V and 3 bases from J, with 11 bases between. The DNA of the CDR3 is TGTGCCAGCAGCGCCCGGGACAACTACGAGCAGTACTTC. This encodes CASSARDNYEQYF.

This clone has a handful of counts. DNA for the CDR3: TGTGCCAGCAGTTCGACAGGGAGGACCACTGAAGCTTTCTTT. Its protein product is CASSSTGRTTEAFF. The V call is TRBV28, the J call TRBJ1-1, with 7 bases aligning to TRBD1. The length of the CDR3 is 14 residues. V trimming: 4 bases; J trimming: 4 bases; junction bases outside the gene matches: 6. Looked up from germline, CDR1 is MDHEN and CDR2 is SYDVKM.

The sample holds one count of this clone. This rearrangement joins TRBV2 to TRBJ2-5, with D uncertain. The germline CDR1 and CDR2 sequences are SNHLY and FYNNEI. The CDR3 is 14 amino acids. V was trimmed by 8 bases and J by 1 base, leaving 14 bases between them. DNA of the CDR3: TGTGCCAGCTCCCTGCGGCTAATCCAAGAGACCCAGTACTTC. Residues: CASSLRLIQETQYF.

V usage is TRBV5-4 and J usage is TRBJ2-5; TRBD1 aligns across 7 bases. The germline V gene has CDR1 SGHNT and CDR2 YYREEE (reference sequence). The CDR3 totals 15 residues. The V and J ends lost 4 bases and 4 bases, in that order; junction bases with no gene match: 10. In DNA, the CDR3 is TGTGCCAGCAGCCGCCCAGGGGGAGAGGGAGAGACCCAGTACTTC. This gives the protein CASSRPGGEGETQYF.

Only a few counts were recorded for this clone. The CDR3 reads CASSWTGGYEQYF. The DNA for the CDR3 is TGTGCCAGCAGCTGGACAGGGGGCTACGAGCAGTACTTC. The V gene is TRBV11-2, the J gene TRBJ2-7; TRBD1 matches at 10 bases. Trimming took 4 bases from V and 3 from J; bases not matched to a gene: 0. Germline lookup yields CDR1 SGHAT and CDR2 FQNNGV. The CDR3 sequence is 13 residues long.

The chain couples TRBV2 to TRBJ1-6, with D unclear. This CDR3 spans 11 amino acids. Germline lookup yields CDR1 SNHLY and CDR2 FYNNEI. Trimming cost V 5 bases and J 14 bases, with 10 bases left between them. The CDR3 DNA follows: TGTGCCAGCAGTTCCGATCCGGCCCTCCACTTT. This codes for CASSSDPALHF. The whole variable domain, filled in from reference TRBV2 and TRBJ1-6, reads EPEVTQTPSHQVTQMGQEVILRCVPISNHLYFYWYRQILGQKVEFLVSFYNNEISEKSEIFDDQFSVERPDGSNFTLKIRSTKLEDSAMYFCASSSDPALHFGNGTRLTVT.

J is TRBJ2-1 and V is TRBV4-3, with 9 bases aligning to TRBD1. V lost 3 bases, J lost 2 bases, and 5 bases stayed unmatched. Germline CDR1 and CDR2: LGHNA and YSLEER. The CDR3 covers 16 residues. CDR3 bases: TGCGCCAGCAGCCAGCTACAGGGGGCAACCTACAATGAGCAGTTCTTC. Translation gives CASSQLQGATYNEQFF.

The chain uses TRBV12-3 or TRBV12-4 and TRBJ1-2; 9 bases are shared with TRBD1. The V gene end was trimmed by 7 bases and the J gene end by 7 bases; junction bases not matched to a gene: 7. CDR3 length: 13 residues. The CDR3 coding sequence is TGTGCCAGCACTATCGGGGGACAGGGTGGCTACACCTTC. Its translation is CASTIGGQGGYTF.

V usage is TRBV4-1 and J usage is TRBJ2-3, with a weak D call TRBD1 (6 bases). The V end was cut by 8 bases, the J end by 7 bases, with 16 bases between. The germline gives CDR1 MGHRA, CDR2 YSYEKL. This CDR3 comprises 13 residues. CDR3 sequence reads: CASWGPPQNTQYF. For the CDR3, the DNA is TGCGCCAGCTGGGGGCCGCCCCAGAATACGCAGTATTTT.

The V gene is TRBV9, the J gene TRBJ2-7, with D perhaps matching TRBD2 (5 bases). The CDR3 sequence is 14 residues long. Germline lookup yields CDR1 SGDLS and CDR2 YYNGEE. The V end was cut by 7 bases, the J end by 2 bases, with 16 bases between. This CDR3 reads CASGSTRGTYEQYF. CDR3 nucleotides: TGTGCCAGCGGGTCTACCAGAGGGACCTACGAGCAGTACTTC.

This chain links TRBV13 with TRBJ1-2; possible D gene TRBD1, 5 bases. CDR3 length: 13 amino acids. Deletions cut 1 base from V and 2 bases from J, with 5 bases between. Germline V gene sequence: CDR1 PRHDT, CDR2 FYEKMQ (reference sequence). This CDR3 reads CASSLEGNYGYTF. The CDR3 DNA reads TGTGCCAGCAGCTTAGAGGGGAACTATGGCTACACCTTC.

The genes are TRBV9 and TRBJ1-3; D is uncertain. With 0 bases removed from V and 0 bases from J, the gap between germline ends came to 10 bases. Germline lookup yields CDR1 SGDLS and CDR2 YYNGEE. The CDR3 is 16 residues long. The CDR3 nucleotides are TGTGCCAGCAGCGTAGGGAGAGCTTACTCTGGAAACACCATATATTTT. Its translation: CASSVGRAYSGNTIYF. The full variable domain, rest sourced from reference TRBV9 and TRBJ1-3, is DSGVTQTPKHLITATGQRVTLRCSPRSGDLSVYWYQQSLDQGLQFLIQYYNGEERAKGNILERFSAQQFPDLHSELNLSSLELGDSALYFCASSVGRAYSGNTIYFGEGSWLTVV.

J is TRBJ2-3 and V is TRBV24-1, with a possible D match to TRBD2 (5 bases). This CDR3 region has 14 residues. Germline V gene lookup returns CDR1 KGHDR and CDR2 SFDVKD. V was shortened by 9 bases and J by 2 bases, with 14 bases between the two germline ends. The CDR3 here is CATGSGLFTDTQYF. Here the CDR3 DNA reads TGTGCCACCGGATCAGGACTCTTCACAGATACGCAGTATTTT.

The chain uses TRBV6-2 or TRBV6-3 and TRBJ2-3; 10 bases are a match to TRBD2. Germline-derived CDR1 and CDR2 are MNHEY and SVGEGT. CDR3 length: 15 amino acids. The V gene end was trimmed by 5 bases and the J gene end by 0 bases; junction bases not matched to a gene: 2. CDR3 nucleotide sequence: TGTGCCAGCAGTAGCGGGGGGGCTAGCACAGATACGCAGTATTTT. As protein: CASSSGGASTDTQYF.

The chain combines TRBV19 with TRBJ1-4; D perhaps matches TRBD1 (5 bases). Trimming pared 5 bases from V and 0 bases from J, leaving 10 bases between. The CDR3 is made up of 15 amino acids. Germline V gene lookup returns CDR1 LNHDA and CDR2 SQIVND (reference sequence). The CDR3 protein is CASSGTVATNEKLFF. The CDR3 region has the DNA TGTGCCAGTAGTGGGACTGTCGCAACTAATGAAAAACTGTTTTTT.

This clone appeared a few times. The chain is built from TRBV28 and TRBJ1-2; the D gene is possibly TRBD1 (5 bases). With 5 bases removed from V and 2 bases from J, the gap between germline ends came to 12 bases. The length of the CDR3 is 14 residues. Germline CDR1 and CDR2: MDHEN and SYDVKM. CDR3 bases: TGTGCCAGCAGTGCGGGACCGTCGAACTATGGCTACACCTTC. Translated, it gives CASSAGPSNYGYTF.

The J gene is TRBJ2-1, the V gene TRBV10-1; 13 positions match TRBD2. Germline CDR1 reads WNHNN; CDR2 reads SYGVQD (reference sequence). The CDR3 spans 17 residues. V lost 8 bases to trimming and J lost 3 bases; unmatched junction nucleotides: 10. In DNA, the CDR3 is TGCGCCAGCTCCGGACTAGCGGGGGCCCTACTCTACAATGAGCAGTTCTTC. Protein: CASSGLAGALLYNEQFF.

V usage is TRBV29-1 and J usage is TRBJ1-2; tentatively, D is TRBD1 (6 bases). V shed 7 bases and J shed 5 bases, with 14 bases lying between them. The CDR3 has 12 amino acids. Germline-derived CDR1 and CDR2 are SQVTM and ANQGSEA. CDR3 in amino acids: CSGQGGPYGYTF. In DNA, the CDR3 is TGCAGCGGACAAGGGGGACCTTATGGCTACACCTTC.

The chain links TRBV11-2 to TRBJ2-2; D possibly corresponds to TRBD1 (6 bases). Trimming cost V 2 bases and J 5 bases, with 9 bases left between them. The CDR3 totals 14 residues. Germline CDR1 SGHAT, CDR2 FQNNGV. CDR3 residues: CASSLTGRTGELFF. The DNA of the CDR3 is TGTGCCAGCAGCTTAACAGGGAGAACCGGGGAGCTGTTTTTT.

This chain uses TRBV7-2 with TRBJ1-2; the D is unclear. V lost 5 bases and J 6 bases, leaving 16 bases between the germline ends. Germline V lookup: CDR1 SGHTA, CDR2 FQGNSA. The CDR3 is 14 residues long. The CDR3 coding sequence is TGTGCCAGCAGCCCTCCCGGCGCGAGGCATGGCTACACCTTC. This encodes CASSPPGARHGYTF.

V usage is TRBV27 and J usage is TRBJ2-5; D may be TRBD1 (5 bases). Trimming shortened V by 6 bases and J by 2 bases, and 22 bases separated the two germline ends. The CDR3 extends over 17 amino acids. Germline assignment: CDR1 MNHEY and CDR2 SMNVEV (reference sequence). CDR3 protein: CASSRGVLNRGQETQYF. The CDR3 coding sequence is TGTGCCAGCAGCCGAGGCGTTCTCAATAGGGGACAAGAGACCCAGTACTTC.

The J gene is TRBJ2-7, the V gene TRBV6-5, with a weak D call TRBD1 (6 bases). V was clipped by 7 bases and J by 2 bases, with 15 bases between them. Germline V gene data show CDR1 as MNHEY and CDR2 as SVGAGI. There are 14 residues in the CDR3. The CDR3 coding sequence is TGTGCCAGCAACGTCATGAAGGGGGCCTACGAGCAGTACTTC. It translates to CASNVMKGAYEQYF.